The 4 T cell receptor beta chains reported below all come from one sample, sequenced in a study of blood T cell repertoires in COVID-19. Using immunoSEQ multiplex PCR, the repertoire was profiled, and TCRdb retains in-frame clones only, with some absent. The sample includes roughly 120,000 clones, around 77% of them seen just once. The sample comprised peripheral blood. The receptors come from a human donor in a cohort sampled during active COVID-19.

The V call is TRBV11-2, the J call TRBJ2-7; 7 nucleotides agree with TRBD2. V was pared by 3 bases and J by 6 bases, with 14 bases of the junction left unmatched. The length of the CDR3 is 16 residues. The V gene's germline CDR1 is SGHAT and CDR2 FQNNGV. CDR3 sequence (DNA): TGTGCCAGCAGCTTGGTGTCGGCAGCGGGACTCGGCGAGCAGTACTTC. Its protein product is CASSLVSAAGLGEQYF.

This chain connects TRBV6-5 to TRBJ2-7; D is possibly TRBD1 (6 bases). The CDR3 sequence is 15 residues long. The germline V gene has CDR1 MNHEY and CDR2 SVGAGI. Trimming cost V 6 bases and J 0 bases, with 15 bases left between them. CDR3 DNA: TGTGCCAGCAGACCGGGACACCGGAGCTCCTACGAGCAGTACTTC. This sequence encodes CASRPGHRSSYEQYF.

This chain joins TRBV5-6 and TRBJ2-6, with a weak D call TRBD2 (6 bases). Germline-derived CDR1 and CDR2 are SGHDT and YYEEEE. V shed 2 bases and J shed 0 bases, with 12 bases lying between them. CDR3 size: 17 residues. The CDR3 DNA reads TGTGCCAGCAGCTTATTCGGGGGTGACTCTGGGGCCAACGTCCTGACTTTC. It codes for CASSLFGGDSGANVLTF.

This chain joins TRBV18 and TRBJ2-7; 7 bases are a match to TRBD1. Germline CDR1 is KGHSH and CDR2 is LQKENI. This CDR3 comprises 16 residues. V dropped 3 bases and J dropped 2; count of bases not matched to a gene: 10. CDR3: CASSPLLRTGPYEQYF. CDR3 coding DNA: TGTGCCAGCTCACCTCTTTTGCGGACAGGCCCCTACGAGCAGTACTTC.